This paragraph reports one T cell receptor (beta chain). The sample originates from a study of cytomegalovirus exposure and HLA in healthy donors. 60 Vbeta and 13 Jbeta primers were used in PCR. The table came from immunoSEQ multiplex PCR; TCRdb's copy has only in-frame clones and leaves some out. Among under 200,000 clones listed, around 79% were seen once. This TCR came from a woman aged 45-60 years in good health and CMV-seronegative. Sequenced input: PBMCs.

CDR3 in DNA: TGTGCCAGCAGCCAAGATATTGGGAGTAGCGGGGGCCCAAGCACAGATACGCAGTATTTT. Protein: CASSQDIGSSGGPSTDTQYF. The chain recombines TRBV14 with TRBJ2-3, with 9 bases aligning to TRBD2. Germline CDR1 and CDR2: SGHDN and FVKESK. The CDR3 sequence is 20 residues long. After removal of 0 bases from V and 0 bases from J, the junction contained 13 bases not matched to a gene.